The rows below give T cell receptor beta chains drawn from one sample of a study of T cell repertoires in aging, cancer and after chemotherapy. Via MiXCR, TCRdb re-called the multiplex PCR reads, giving one row per CDR3 protein. Seen here are 10,000 to 13,000 distinct CDR3 sequences, about 24% observed once, and the top ten hold approximately 2%. The sample was blood. These receptors were taken from a human donor in good health. Each CDR3 is given without its conserved first and last residue.

V gene: TRBV6-1; J gene: TRBJ1-6; CDR3 protein: ASSDPGQNNSPLH
V gene: TRBV5-6; J gene: TRBJ2-3; CDR3 protein: ASSSPGGPDTQY
V gene: TRBV6-1; J gene: TRBJ2-1; CDR3 protein: ASSAGPEHNEQF
V gene: TRBV10-3; J gene: TRBJ2-7; CDR3 protein: AIRLTGGLNEQY
V gene: TRBV4-3; J gene: TRBJ2-3; CDR3 protein: ASSQVPAGTQY
V gene: TRBV28; J gene: TRBJ2-1; CDR3 protein: ASRSSGGAVYNEQF
V gene: TRBV2; J gene: TRBJ1-5; CDR3 protein: ASSGADGYQPQH
V gene: TRBV19; J gene: TRBJ1-1; CDR3 protein: ATPGSTEAF
V gene: TRBV19; J gene: TRBJ2-5; CDR3 protein: ASSIDRQTGGETQY
V gene: TRBV5-1; J gene: TRBJ2-2; CDR3 protein: ASSSTYDGLELF
V gene: TRBV5-4; J gene: TRBJ1-2; CDR3 protein: ASTTEGPNVGGYT
V gene: TRBV7-2; J gene: TRBJ2-1; CDR3 protein: ASSYHPGLGIYNEQF
V gene: TRBV7-2; J gene: TRBJ1-5; CDR3 protein: ASSFLWSNQPQH
V gene: TRBV7-9; J gene: TRBJ1-2; CDR3 protein: ASSAGDSNSYGYT
V gene: TRBV11-2; J gene: TRBJ2-2; CDR3 protein: ASSLGGQGGTGELF
V gene: TRBV20-1; J gene: TRBJ2-1; CDR3 protein: SARDRLGGGLYNKQF
V gene: TRBV7-3; J gene: TRBJ2-3; CDR3 protein: ASSFPGQSTDTQY
V gene: TRBV28; J gene: TRBJ1-2; CDR3 protein: ASKLGGGGYGYT
V gene: TRBV13; J gene: TRBJ1-3; CDR3 protein: ASQRPGGPGNTIY
V gene: TRBV6-6; J gene: TRBJ2-7; CDR3 protein: ASSLGLAYEQY
V gene: TRBV7-6; J gene: TRBJ2-3; CDR3 protein: ASSTELGGGTDTQY
V gene: TRBV28; J gene: TRBJ2-1; CDR3 protein: ASSSRLYEQF